Listed below are T cell receptor beta chains from one sample, sequenced in a study of blood T cell repertoires in COVID-19. The repertoire was sequenced with immunoSEQ multiplex PCR; TCRdb's copy has only in-frame clones and lacks some. The profile shows 310,000 or so clones, around 86% of them singletons. Sequencing was done on a sample of peripheral blood. These receptors were taken from a woman aged 50 to 60 with acute or convalescent COVID-19. Each CDR3 is given with its conserved first and last residue. D genes are given only for firm matches. Clone size is given for some rows only: seen once, a few or many times, or a class if the clone is expanded.

D | size | J | V | CDR3 | DNA
TRBD1 | once | TRBJ2-5 | TRBV18 | CASSLQGLGQQTQYF | TGTGCCAGCTCATTACAGGGGTTAGGACAACAGACCCAGTACTTC
TRBD1 | NA | TRBJ1-5 | TRBV30 | CAWKDGTGNQPQHF | TGTGCCTGGAAAGATGGGACAGGGAATCAGCCCCAGCATTTT
NA | few | TRBJ1-4 | TRBV28 | CASSRPPIRRGNEKLFF | TGTGCCAGCAGTAGGCCCCCAATTCGGCGCGGGAATGAAAAACTGTTTTTT
TRBD1 | few | TRBJ1-4 | TRBV10-3 | CAIAAQGADEKLFF | TGTGCCATCGCGGCCCAGGGGGCGGATGAAAAACTGTTTTTT
TRBD1 | NA | TRBJ2-6 | TRBV19 | CASSIVPGTGSPGANVLTF | TGTGCCAGTAGTATAGTCCCCGGGACAGGGTCTCCTGGGGCCAACGTCCTGACTTTC
TRBD1 | NA | TRBJ2-4 | TRBV7-2 | CASSWTGVAKNIQYF | TGTGCCAGCAGCTGGACAGGGGTAGCCAAAAACATTCAGTACTTC
TRBD1 | NA | TRBJ1-1 | TRBV7-3 | CASSLQGDTEAFF | TGTGCCAGCAGCCTTCAGGGGGACACTGAAGCTTTCTTT
NA | NA | TRBJ1-3 | TRBV7-9 | CASSLGAFPSSGNTIYF | TGTGCCAGCAGCTTAGGGGCTTTCCCCTCCTCTGGAAACACCATATATTTT
TRBD1 | NA | TRBJ1-2 | TRBV2 | CASSGDRVHGYTF | TGTGCCAGCAGCGGCGACAGGGTACATGGCTACACCTTC
TRBD2 | NA | TRBJ2-3 | TRBV12-5 | CASGLDSRPGLAGGPTDTQYF | TGTGCTAGTGGTTTGGATTCTCGGCCGGGACTAGCGGGAGGGCCGACAGATACGCAGTATTTT
NA | NA | TRBJ2-5 | TRBV12-1 | CASSPAGTSDRRRETQYF | TGTGCCAGCAGCCCGGCCGGGACTAGCGACCGAAGGCGGGAGACCCAGTACTTC
NA | NA | TRBJ1-5 | TRBV7-9 | CASSLGRGGNQPQHF | TGTGCCAGCAGCTTAGGCAGGGGAGGCAATCAGCCCCAGCATTTT
NA | NA | TRBJ1-1 | TRBV7-9 | CASSLVLGATEAFF | TGTGCCAGCAGCTTAGTGTTAGGGGCCACTGAAGCTTTCTTT
NA | NA | TRBJ2-3 | TRBV21-1 | CARTGSTDTQYF | TGTGCCAGGACAGGGAGCACAGATACGCAGTATTTT
NA | NA | TRBJ1-2 | TRBV28 | CASMWWDLTGTYGYTF | TGTGCCAGCATGTGGTGGGACTTAACTGGAACGTATGGCTACACCTTC
NA | once | TRBJ2-7 | TRBV27 | CASSSSLGGLGEQYF | TGTGCCAGCAGTTCCTCACTAGGGGGTCTGGGGGAGCAGTACTTC
NA | NA | TRBJ2-4 | TRBV29-1 | CSARSSELAKNIQYF | TGCAGCGCCCGATCTAGCGAACTAGCCAAAAACATTCAGTACTTC
NA | NA | TRBJ2-5 | TRBV4-3 | CASSQVFRVGETQYF | TGCGCCAGCAGCCAAGTATTCAGGGTAGGAGAGACCCAGTACTTC
NA | NA | TRBJ1-2 | TRBV2 | CASNWWTENGYTF | TGTGCCAGCAACTGGTGGACAGAAAATGGCTACACCTTC
TRBD2 | few | TRBJ2-1 | TRBV5-1 | CASSVTSGTYNEQFF | TGCGCCAGCAGCGTGACTAGCGGGACCTACAATGAGCAGTTCTTC
NA | NA | TRBJ2-7 | TRBV7-3 | CASSLSAGDEQYF | TGTGCCAGCAGCTTATCGGCCGGGGACGAGCAGTACTTC
TRBD2 | NA | TRBJ2-3 | TRBV7-2 | CASSLGYGLAGGSDTQYF | TGTGCCAGCAGCTTAGGGTATGGACTAGCGGGAGGGTCAGATACGCAGTATTTT
NA | NA | TRBJ1-1 | TRBV5-5 | CASSRGASRTEAFF | TGTGCCAGCTCCCGGGGAGCGTCGAGGACTGAAGCTTTCTTT
TRBD2 | NA | TRBJ2-1 | TRBV9 | CASSVAGLRNEQFF | TGTGCCAGCAGCGTAGCGGGACTAAGAAATGAGCAGTTCTTC
NA | NA | TRBJ2-7 | TRBV12-3/TRBV12-4 | CASDGGSYEQYF | TGTGCCAGCGATGGCGGGTCCTACGAGCAGTACTTC
NA | few | TRBJ2-3 | TRBV29-1 | CSVLTGSHTQYF | TGCAGCGTTCTGACGGGGAGTCATACGCAGTATTTT
TRBD2 | NA | TRBJ2-7 | TRBV9 | CASSVGGLAGFDEQYF | TGTGCCAGCAGCGTAGGGGGGCTAGCGGGATTCGACGAGCAGTACTTC
TRBD1 | NA | TRBJ1-6 | TRBV2 | CASSDGTGASPLHF | TGTGCCAGCAGCGACGGGACAGGGGCCTCACCCCTCCACTTT
TRBD1 | NA | TRBJ2-7 | TRBV5-1 | CASSSTGAFYEQYF | TGCGCCAGCAGCTCGACAGGGGCGTTCTACGAGCAGTACTTC
TRBD2 | NA | TRBJ2-3 | TRBV5-1 | CASSLGSGRKDTQYF | TGCGCCAGCAGCTTGGGTAGCGGGAGAAAAGATACGCAGTATTTT
TRBD2 | NA | TRBJ2-2 | TRBV9 | CASSVKTSGSYHTGELFF | TGTGCCAGCAGCGTTAAGACTAGCGGGAGTTACCACACCGGGGAGCTGTTTTTT
TRBD2 | NA | TRBJ2-1 | TRBV5-4 | CASSLAPGLAGPRGQFF | TGTGCCAGCAGCTTGGCACCCGGTTTAGCGGGGCCTCGGGGGCAGTTCTTC
TRBD1 | NA | TRBJ2-7 | TRBV28 | CASSPNHRDSEQYF | TGTGCCAGCAGTCCAAACCACCGGGACAGCGAGCAGTACTTC
NA | NA | TRBJ1-1 | TRBV11-2 | CASSIDRYTEAFF | TGTGCCAGCAGCATCGACAGATACACTGAAGCTTTCTTT
TRBD2 | NA | TRBJ2-7 | TRBV18 | CASSPSGTSEYEQYF | TGTGCCAGCTCACCATCCGGGACTAGCGAGTACGAGCAGTACTTC
TRBD1 | NA | TRBJ1-1 | TRBV19 | CASSIVLLTGGNTEAFF | TGTGCCAGTAGTATCGTATTGCTTACAGGGGGGAACACTGAAGCTTTCTTT